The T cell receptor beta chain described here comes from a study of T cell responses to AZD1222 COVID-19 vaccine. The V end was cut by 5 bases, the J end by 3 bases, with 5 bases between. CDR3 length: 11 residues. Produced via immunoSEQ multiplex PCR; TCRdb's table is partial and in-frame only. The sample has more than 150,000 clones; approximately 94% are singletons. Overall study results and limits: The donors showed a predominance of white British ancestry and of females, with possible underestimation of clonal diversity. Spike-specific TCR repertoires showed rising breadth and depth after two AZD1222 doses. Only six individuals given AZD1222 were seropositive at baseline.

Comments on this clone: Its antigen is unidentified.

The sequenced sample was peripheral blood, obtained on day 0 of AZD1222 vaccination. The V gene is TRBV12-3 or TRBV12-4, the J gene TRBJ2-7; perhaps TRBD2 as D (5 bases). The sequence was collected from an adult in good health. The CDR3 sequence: CASSTSYEQYF. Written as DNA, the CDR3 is TGTGCCAGCAGTACTAGCTACGAGCAGTACTTC.